This TCR beta chain emerged from a study of blood T cell repertoires in COVID-19. Study summary: Sample material is recorded as cDNA or gDNA derived from T cells, B-cell-depleted T cells, or PBMCs.

As processed by the authors: How many nucleated cells were present was estimated from reference gene primer amplification. Some clones are missing from TCRdb's copy, which holds only in-frame ones; the method was immunoSEQ multiplex PCR. For V, J and clone size, that table is used; D and trimming come from the DNA. The sample has 150,000 to 200,000 clones; 88% are singletons. CDR1 and CDR2 (germline): SGHRS, YFSETQ. This CDR3 spans 17 amino acids. Trimming cost V 0 bases and J 5 bases; bases outside gene matches: 9. The sequenced sample was peripheral blood. The TCR sequence derives from a woman in her twenties or thirties with acute or convalescent COVID-19. This chain joins TRBV5-1 and TRBJ2-1; 9 bases map to TRBD2. The CDR3 region is CASSLGREGLTNNEQFF. DNA for the CDR3: TGCGCCAGCAGCTTGGGGCGGGAGGGCCTCACAAACAATGAGCAGTTCTTC.